Here is one T cell receptor (beta chain) with its context. The data were obtained in a study of blood T cell repertoires in COVID-19. Across the study: Sample material is recorded as cDNA or gDNA derived from T cells, B-cell-depleted T cells, or PBMCs.

Allocation to cohorts depended on clinical history reported by the participants. Original analysis: Amplification from reference gene primers served as the basis for estimated nucleated cell counts. Assay: immunoSEQ multiplex PCR; the TCRdb copy retains only in-frame clones and omits some. The DNA was the basis for D and trimming; V, J and clone size are from that table. There are around 430,000 clones in the sample; 87% occur only once, and around 10% lies in the top ten. The CDR3 totals 17 residues. Trimming pared 5 bases from V and 3 bases from J, leaving 19 bases between. Germline V lookup: CDR1 SGHVS, CDR2 FNYEAQ.

The specimen was PBMCs or T cells enriched from blood (not recorded which). This clonotype was obtained from a woman aged 45-60 years who had recovered from COVID-19. This rearrangement joins TRBV7-6 to TRBJ2-2; tentatively, D is TRBD2 (6 bases). The chain's CDR3 is CASSRAPGGRDTGELFF. The CDR3 nucleotides read TGTGCCAGCAGCCGAGCACCAGGAGGGCGTGACACCGGGGAGCTGTTTTTT.